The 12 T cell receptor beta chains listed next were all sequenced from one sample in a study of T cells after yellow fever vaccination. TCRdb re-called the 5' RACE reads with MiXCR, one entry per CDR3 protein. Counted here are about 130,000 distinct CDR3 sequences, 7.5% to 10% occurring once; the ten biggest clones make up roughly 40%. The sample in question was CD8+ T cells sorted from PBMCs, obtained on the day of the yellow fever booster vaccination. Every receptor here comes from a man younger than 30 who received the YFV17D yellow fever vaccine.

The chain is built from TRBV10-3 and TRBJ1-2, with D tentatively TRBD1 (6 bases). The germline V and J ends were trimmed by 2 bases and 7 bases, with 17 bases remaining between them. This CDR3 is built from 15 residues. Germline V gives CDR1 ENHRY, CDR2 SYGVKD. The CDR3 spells CAISEPPDRFGGYTF. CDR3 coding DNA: TGTGCCATCAGTGAGCCACCCGACAGGTTCGGTGGCTACACCTTC.

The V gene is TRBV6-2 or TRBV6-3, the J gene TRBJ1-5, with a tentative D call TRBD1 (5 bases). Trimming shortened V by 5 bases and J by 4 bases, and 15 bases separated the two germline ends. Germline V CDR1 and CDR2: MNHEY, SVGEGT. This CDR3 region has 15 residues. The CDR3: CASSVTTGGNQPQHF. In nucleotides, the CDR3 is TGTGCCAGCAGTGTTACGACGGGGGGGAATCAGCCCCAGCATTTT.

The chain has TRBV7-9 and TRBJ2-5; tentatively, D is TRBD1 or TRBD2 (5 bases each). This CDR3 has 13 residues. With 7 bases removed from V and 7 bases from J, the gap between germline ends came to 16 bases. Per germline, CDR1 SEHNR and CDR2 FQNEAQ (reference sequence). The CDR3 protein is CASIEPGRGTQYF. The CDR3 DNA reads TGTGCCAGCATCGAACCGGGACGGGGGACCCAGTACTTC.

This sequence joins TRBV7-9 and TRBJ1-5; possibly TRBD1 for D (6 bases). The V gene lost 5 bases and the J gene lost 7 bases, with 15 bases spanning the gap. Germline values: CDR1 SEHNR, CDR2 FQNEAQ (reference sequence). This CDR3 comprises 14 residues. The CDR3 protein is CASSPGRDTQPQHF. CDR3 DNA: TGTGCCAGCAGCCCCGGACGGGACACGCAGCCCCAGCATTTT.

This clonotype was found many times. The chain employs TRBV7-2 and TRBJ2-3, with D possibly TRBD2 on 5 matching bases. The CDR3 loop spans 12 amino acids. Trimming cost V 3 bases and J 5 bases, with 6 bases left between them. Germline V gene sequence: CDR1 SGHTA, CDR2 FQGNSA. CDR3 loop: CASSFGGDTQYF. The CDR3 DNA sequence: TGTGCCAGCAGCTTTGGAGGAGATACGCAGTATTTT.

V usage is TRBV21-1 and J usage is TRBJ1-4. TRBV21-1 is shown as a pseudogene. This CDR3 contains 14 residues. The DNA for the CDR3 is TGTGCCAGCAGCCGATCCAATAACAATGAAAAACTGTTTTTT. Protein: CASSRSNNNEKLFF.

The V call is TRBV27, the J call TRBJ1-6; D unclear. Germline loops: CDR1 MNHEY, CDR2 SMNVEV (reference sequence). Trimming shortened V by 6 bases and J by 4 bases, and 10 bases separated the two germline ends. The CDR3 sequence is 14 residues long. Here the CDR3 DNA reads TGTGCCAGCAGAACAACTGGGTATAATTCACCCCTCCACTTT. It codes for CASRTTGYNSPLHF.

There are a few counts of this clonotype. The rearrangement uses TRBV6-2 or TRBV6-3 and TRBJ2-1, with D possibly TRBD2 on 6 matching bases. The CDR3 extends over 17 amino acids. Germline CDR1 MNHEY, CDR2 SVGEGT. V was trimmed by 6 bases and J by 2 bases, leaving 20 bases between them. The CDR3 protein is CASRRRPGTEAYNEQFF. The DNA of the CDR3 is TGTGCCAGCAGACGAAGACCCGGGACTGAGGCCTACAATGAGCAGTTCTTC.

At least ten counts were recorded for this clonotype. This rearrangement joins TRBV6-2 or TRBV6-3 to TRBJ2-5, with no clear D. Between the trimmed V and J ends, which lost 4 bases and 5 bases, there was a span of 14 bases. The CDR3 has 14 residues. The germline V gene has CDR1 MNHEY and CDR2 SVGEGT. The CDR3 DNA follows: TGTGCCAGCAGTTCCGTAACGGTAGGGGAGACCCAGTACTTC. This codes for CASSSVTVGETQYF.

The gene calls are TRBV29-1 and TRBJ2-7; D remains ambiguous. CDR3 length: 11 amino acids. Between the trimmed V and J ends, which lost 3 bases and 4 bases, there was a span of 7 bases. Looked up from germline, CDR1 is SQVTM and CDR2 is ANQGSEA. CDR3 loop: CSVDWDYEQYF. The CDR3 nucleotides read TGCAGCGTTGATTGGGATTACGAGCAGTACTTC.

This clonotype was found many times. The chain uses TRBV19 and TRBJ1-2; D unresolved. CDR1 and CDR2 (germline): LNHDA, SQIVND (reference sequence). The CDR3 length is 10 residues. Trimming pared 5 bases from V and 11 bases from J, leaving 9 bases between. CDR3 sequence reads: CASSAGSYTF. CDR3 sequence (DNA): TGTGCCAGTAGTGCCGGTAGTTACACCTTC.

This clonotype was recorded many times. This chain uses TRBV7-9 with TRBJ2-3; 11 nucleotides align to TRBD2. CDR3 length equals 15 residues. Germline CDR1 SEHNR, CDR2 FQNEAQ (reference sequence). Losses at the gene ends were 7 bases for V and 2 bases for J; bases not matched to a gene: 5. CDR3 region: CASTRLAGHTDTQYF. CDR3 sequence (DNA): TGTGCCAGCACCAGACTAGCGGGGCACACAGATACGCAGTATTTT.